Below are 15 T cell receptor beta chains sequenced from a single sample in a study of beta chain features in type 1 diabetes. Sequencing targeted expressed TCRB transcripts, as all isolated RNA had been reverse transcribed. Method: immunoSEQ multiplex PCR; TCRdb's copy keeps in-frame clones and lacks some. The table has around 710,000 clones, around an eighth seen once. Study conclusions and caveats: People with Type 1 diabetes carried modestly yet significantly shorter TCRB CDR3s in all four CD4+ subsets.

No antigen is known for these receptors. Input material: naive CD4+ T cells from blood. These TCRs come from a man younger than 40 with type 1 diabetes.

This clone has just a few counts. The rearrangement uses TRBV9 and TRBJ2-3; no reliable D call. Germline assignment: CDR1 SGDLS and CDR2 YYNGEE. Trimming cost V 1 base and J 0 bases, with 6 bases left between them. The CDR3 totals 14 residues. CDR3 amino acids: CASSVSPSTDTQYF. CDR3 in DNA: TGTGCCAGCAGCGTATCTCCTAGCACAGATACGCAGTATTTT.

The rearrangement links TRBV4-1 to TRBJ1-1; no clear D gene. Germline V lookup: CDR1 MGHRA, CDR2 YSYEKL. The V gene lost 4 bases and the J gene lost 7 bases, with 16 bases spanning the gap. The CDR3 contains 14 residues. For the CDR3, the DNA is TGCGCCAGCAGCCTCTCCCTAGGGAGCGGTGAAGCTTTCTTT. Its translation: CASSLSLGSGEAFF.

This clone was seen a handful of times. This rearrangement joins TRBV10-2 to TRBJ2-2, with TRBD2 matching over 7 bases. This CDR3 is 15 amino acids long. The germline CDR1 and CDR2 sequences are WSHSY and SAAADI. Trimming cost V 6 bases and J 7 bases; bases outside gene matches: 11. CDR3 nucleotide sequence: TGCGCCAGCAGGGAAGCGGGGCTCTCTGGCGGGGAGCTGTTTTTT. The encoded protein is CASREAGLSGGELFF.

This clone was seen a few times. V usage is TRBV2 and J usage is TRBJ2-2; D uncertain. Trimming left V 5 bases short and J 1 base short, with 8 bases between. Germline V gene data show CDR1 as SNHLY and CDR2 as FYNNEI. The CDR3 loop spans 14 amino acids. CDR3 region: CASSKEVNTGELFF. Here the CDR3 DNA reads TGTGCCAGCAGTAAGGAAGTGAACACCGGGGAGCTGTTTTTT.

This clone was found many times. This specimen includes other DNA sequences encoding the same CDR3. The rearrangement links TRBV18 to TRBJ2-5; D is ambiguous. There are 11 residues in the CDR3. V lost 4 bases, J lost 3 bases, and 3 bases lay in between. Germline loops: CDR1 KGHSH, CDR2 LQKENI. The CDR3 sequence is CASSREETQYF. The DNA of the CDR3 is TGTGCCAGCTCACGGGAAGAGACCCAGTACTTC.

This clone occurred a few times. The genes are TRBV9 and TRBJ2-2, with D perhaps assigned TRBD1 or TRBD2 (5 bases each). The germline V gene has CDR1 SGDLS and CDR2 YYNGEE. With 0 bases removed from V and 5 bases from J, the gap between germline ends came to 17 bases. The CDR3 totals 17 residues. Here the CDR3 DNA reads TGTGCCAGCAGCGTAGACTTCTCGGGACGAGAAACCGGGGAGCTGTTTTTT. As protein: CASSVDFSGRETGELFF.

The chain couples TRBV28 to TRBJ1-4; TRBD1 is a possible D gene (6 bases). Germline-derived CDR1 and CDR2 are MDHEN and SYDVKM. The CDR3 has 13 amino acids. Trimming took off 8 bases at V and 4 bases at J, with 11 bases between the two ends. The CDR3 bases are TGTGCCAGCGGGACGGACAGTAATGAAAAACTGTTTTTT. It specifies CASGTDSNEKLFF.

This clone has just one count. This chain joins TRBV25-1 and TRBJ1-3; D unclear. Per germline, CDR1 MGHDK and CDR2 SYGVNS. V was shortened by 3 bases and J by 0 bases, with 9 bases between the two germline ends. The CDR3 is 15 amino acids. CDR3 bases: TGTGCCAGCAGTGAGGGCTCTTACTCTGGAAACACCATATATTTT. The encoded protein is CASSEGSYSGNTIYF. The whole variable domain, filled in from reference TRBV25-1 and TRBJ1-3, reads EADIYQTPRYLVIGTGKKITLECSQTMGHDKMYWYQQDPGMELHLIHYSYGVNSTEKGDLSSESTVSRIRTEHFPLTLESARPSHTSQYLCASSEGSYSGNTIYFGEGSWLTVV.

This chain joins TRBV5-6 and TRBJ2-2; D gene unclear. Per the germline V gene, CDR1 is SGHDT and CDR2 is YYEEEE. The CDR3 extends over 16 amino acids. V was clipped by 1 base and J by 2 bases, with 12 bases between them. CDR3 amino acids: CASSLTSGRNTGELFF. CDR3 sequence (DNA): TGTGCCAGCAGCTTGACGAGTGGTCGCAACACCGGGGAGCTGTTTTTT.

This clone was seen more than once but under ten times. The chain joins TRBV7-9 to TRBJ2-3; D remains unclear. This CDR3 is 12 amino acids long. CDR1 is SEHNR, CDR2 FQNEAQ, per germline (reference sequence). Trimming removed 1 base at V and 6 bases at J, with 5 bases between. CDR3 region: CASSLGWDTQYF. DNA for the CDR3: TGTGCCAGCAGCTTAGGTTGGGATACGCAGTATTTT. Supplemented by reference TRBV7-9 and TRBJ2-3, the full variable domain reads DTGVSQNPRHKITKRGQNVTFRCDPISEHNRLYWYRQTLGQGPEFLTYFQNEAQLEKSRLLSDRFSAERPKGSFSTLEIQRTEQGDSAMYLCASSLGWDTQYFGPGTRLTVL.

J is TRBJ1-5 and V is TRBV18, with TRBD1 as a possible D gene (5 bases). Trimming took off 6 bases at V and 5 bases at J, with 11 bases between the two ends. Germline CDR1 reads KGHSH; CDR2 reads LQKENI. The CDR3 consists of 13 residues. Here the CDR3 DNA reads TGTGCCAGCTCGCAAGGCAGGGATCAGCCCCAGCATTTT. Amino acid sequence: CASSQGRDQPQHF.

This clone came up a few times. The chain is built from TRBV18 and TRBJ2-6; D remains ambiguous. This CDR3 contains 16 residues. The germline CDR1 and CDR2 sequences are KGHSH and LQKENI. The V end was cut by 2 bases, the J end by 0 bases, with 8 bases between. CDR3 coding DNA: TGTGCCAGCTCACCAGGTGCTTTCTCTGGGGCCAACGTCCTGACTTTC. The encoded protein is CASSPGAFSGANVLTF.

This chain uses TRBV7-9 with TRBJ1-2, with TRBD1 matching over 10 bases. Germline CDR1 SEHNR, CDR2 FQNEAQ (reference sequence). CDR3 length equals 15 residues. Trimming cost V 5 bases and J 4 bases; bases outside gene matches: 7. The CDR3 nucleotides read TGTGCCAGCAGCGTCCGGACAGGGGGTGGCTATGGCTACACCTTC. Translation: CASSVRTGGGYGYTF.

V gene TRBV11-3 combines with J gene TRBJ2-1; the D gene is possibly TRBD2 (7 bases). The CDR3 has 14 amino acids. From germline, CDR1 is SGHNT and CDR2 YENEEA. V was pared by 7 bases and J by 4 bases, with 14 bases between. The CDR3 DNA is TGTGCCAGCACCCTAGGGGGGGATTACAATGAGCAGTTCTTC. This sequence encodes CASTLGGDYNEQFF. The complete variable domain, with remaining parts taken from reference TRBV11-3 and TRBJ2-1, reads EAGVVQSPRYKIIEKKQPVAFWCNPISGHNTLYWYLQNLGQGPELLIRYENEEAVDDSQLPKDRFSAERLKGVDSTLKIQPAELGDSAVYLCASTLGGDYNEQFFGPGTRLTVL.

This clone was recorded a few times. The rearrangement uses TRBV6-5 and TRBJ2-3; D gene unclear. The CDR3 contains 13 residues. V was cut by 6 bases and J by 2 bases, with 9 bases left in between. Germline-derived CDR1 and CDR2 are MNHEY and SVGAGI. The CDR3 DNA reads as TGTGCCAGCAGCCGCCCTTTCACAGATACGCAGTATTTT. This gives the protein CASSRPFTDTQYF.